Shown below are 30 T cell receptor beta chains from a single sample sequenced in a study of tissue T cells after allogeneic stem cell transplantation. Libraries were prepared by immunoSEQ multiplex PCR; TCRdb keeps only in-frame clonotypes and omits some of them. Among over 5,500 clones listed, about 50% were seen once. Time point indicated: mouse harvest day 7 after allogeneic transplant. Mouse grafts combined 10^7 T-cell-depleted bone marrow cells with 10^6 splenic CD5+ T cells. The sample comprised gut tissue. The receptors were sampled from a female BALB/c mouse given C57BL/6 T cells with graft-versus-host disease after an allogeneic hematopoietic cell transplant.

This clone rates as medium-sized (0.01 to 0.1%). The listed genes are named as in mouse. Read data end 1 residue before the CDR3 end; the end is taken from the germline J gene. The chain is built from TRBV23 and TRBJ1-4. The CDR3 totals 15 residues. The germline gives CDR1 KGHTA, CDR2 FQNQQP. CDR3 protein: CSSSQGAPPNERLFF. The part of the CDR3 DNA that was read is TGCTCCAGCAGTCAGGGGGCGCCCCCCAACGAAAGATTATTT.

About this clone: Genes and germline are mouse. The sequenced fragment ends 1 residue before the CDR3 boundary, so the rest is inferred from the germline J gene. This chain connects TRBV26 to TRBJ1-2; D remains unclear. Germline V CDR1 and CDR2: KGHPV, FQNQEV (reference sequence). Trimming took off 1 base at V and 2 bases at J, with 5 bases between the two ends. The CDR3 is 13 residues long. Here the CDR3 reads CASSLFGNSDYTF. The sequenced CDR3 bases are TGTGCCAGCAGTCTGTTCGGGAACTCCGACTACACC.

To note about this clone: Any gene name here is a mouse gene name. The observed sequence ends 1 residue before the CDR3 terminus, with the missing tail filled in from the germline J gene. The chain recombines TRBV12-2 with TRBJ2-5, with 8 bases fitting TRBD1. The CDR3 extends over 14 amino acids. V lost 2 bases, J lost 2 bases, and 2 bases stayed unmatched. Germline CDR1 SGHLS, CDR2 HYDKME. The covered CDR3 bases are TGTGCCAGCTCTCAACAGGGGGGCCAAGACACCCAGTAC. It encodes CASSQQGGQDTQY. The entire CDR3 is CASSQQGGQDTQYF. Full variable domain (remainder filled in from reference TRBV12-2 and TRBJ2-5): NSGVVQSPRYIIKGKGERSILKCIPISGHLSVAWYQQTQGQELKFFIQHYDKMERDKGNLPSRFSVQQFDDYHSEMNMSALELEDSAVYFCASSQQGGQDTQYFGPGTRLLVL.

Turning to this clone: All gene names here are mouse names. From the germline J gene comes the end of the CDR3, since the read stops 1 residue before it. V and J are TRBV3 and TRBJ1-3; D call uncertain. The germline CDR1 and CDR2 sequences are SNHLY and FYNGKV (reference sequence). The V end was cut by 5 bases, the J end by 0 bases, with 5 bases between. The CDR3 has 13 amino acids. The sequenced CDR3 bases are TGTGCCAGCAGCCGGGATTCTGGAAATACGCTCTAT. Its translation: CASSRDSGNTLY. In full, the CDR3 is CASSRDSGNTLYF.

As to this clone: Gene names and germline match the mouse. The read gets to within 1 residue of the CDR3 end, and the germline J gene fills in the rest. This chain connects TRBV15 to TRBJ2-7, with 7 bases that match TRBD1. V shed 8 bases and J 5 bases; nucleotides not matched to a gene: 3. CDR1 and CDR2 from the germline V gene are SGHND and FRSKSL. CDR3 length: 11 amino acids. The part of the CDR3 DNA that was read is TGTGCCAGCCGAGACAGGGATGAACAGTAC. Its translation is CASRDRDEQY. In full, the CDR3 is CASRDRDEQYF.

A remark on this clone: The gene names given are mouse names. The read ends 1 residue early relative to the CDR3; the germline J gene fills the gap. This sequence joins TRBV31 and TRBJ1-2; 8 nucleotides match TRBD1. The CDR3 is 14 amino acids. V lost 0 bases, J lost 0 bases, and 0 bases stayed unmatched. CDR1 is GKSSPN and CDR2 is SITVG in the germline V gene. The CDR3 sequence: CAWSLQGANSDYTF. The CDR3 bases that were read are TGTGCCTGGAGTCTACAGGGGGCAAACTCCGACTACACC. The entire variable domain, with the rest obtained from reference TRBV31 and TRBJ1-2, is as follows: AQTIHQWPVAEIKAVGSPLSLGCTIKGKSSPNLYWYWQATGGTLQQLFYSITVGQVESVVQLNLSASRPKDDQFILSTEKLLLSHSGFYLCAWSLQGANSDYTFGSGTRLLVI.

This clone was found a few times. The genes are named according to mouse. The sequenced fragment ends 1 residue before the CDR3 boundary, so the rest is inferred from the germline J gene. The chain recombines TRBV12-2 with TRBJ2-1; 7 bases line up with TRBD2. The CDR3 is made up of 12 amino acids. The V segment lost 3 bases and the J segment 7 bases; nucleotides outside the gene matches: 2. Looked up from germline, CDR1 is SGHLS and CDR2 is HYDKME. The covered CDR3 bases are TGTGCCAGCTCTATACTGGGGGCTGAGCAGTTC. Residues: CASSILGAEQF. The entire CDR3 is CASSILGAEQFF.

This clone came up a few times. Germline and genes: mouse. The CDR3 end is not reached by the read, which stops 1 residue before it; the germline J gene fills it in. V is TRBV15 and J is TRBJ2-7; 7 nucleotides match TRBD2. The CDR3 is 14 amino acids. Germline CDR1 and CDR2: SGHND and FRSKSL. V dropped 3 bases and J dropped 0; count of bases not matched to a gene: 2. The covered CDR3 bases are TGTGCCAGCAGTTTGGGGGGGAGCTCCTATGAACAGTAC. This translates into CASSLGGSSYEQY. The full CDR3 reads CASSLGGSSYEQYF.

As concerns this clone: The listed genes are named as in mouse. This CDR3 reads CASSIRDGDAEQFF. Partial CDR3 DNA: TGTGCCAGCAGCATCCGGGACGGGGATGCTGAGCAGTTC. The chain uses TRBV26 and TRBJ2-1; D is tentatively TRBD1 or TRBD2 (5 bases each). Sequencing ends 1 residue short of the CDR3 end; the germline J gene provides the rest. Trimming shortened V by 6 bases and J by 5 bases, and 14 bases separated the two germline ends. CDR3 length equals 14 residues. Germline V gives CDR1 KGHPV, CDR2 FQNQEV (reference sequence).

Concerning this clone: The germline and genes are mouse ones. The sequence runs out 1 residue before the end of the CDR3; the remainder is reconstructed from the germline J gene. The chain has TRBV13-1 and TRBJ2-7, with 7 nucleotides matching TRBD2. The junction had 7 bases not matched to a gene; V was cut back by 0 bases and J by 7 bases. In germline, CDR1 is NSHNY, CDR2 SYGAGN. The CDR3 runs to 14 residues. Partial CDR3 DNA: TGTGCCAGCAGTGATGCTCTGGGGGATTGGGAACAGTAC. Its translation: CASSDALGDWEQY. Given in full, the CDR3 is CASSDALGDWEQYF.

This clone turned up a few times. Germline and genes: mouse. The CDR3 goes on 1 residue after the read ends, and that part is filled in from the germline J gene. The chain has TRBV26 and TRBJ1-4, with a possible D match to TRBD1 (5 bases). The CDR3 sequence is 15 residues long. V was trimmed by 3 bases and J by 1 base, leaving 9 bases between them. Germline V gene sequence: CDR1 KGHPV, CDR2 FQNQEV (reference sequence). The CDR3 here is CASSLGQTSNERLFF. Incomplete CDR3 DNA: TGTGCCAGCAGTCTCGGACAAACTTCCAACGAAAGATTATTT.

In the case of this clone: Mouse gene names and germline throughout. The read terminates 1 residue ahead of where the CDR3 ends, so the germline J gene completes it. The chain joins TRBV12-2 to TRBJ1-3; unclear D gene. Germline V gives CDR1 SGHLS, CDR2 HYDKME. The CDR3 consists of 14 residues. V was cut by 0 bases and J by 3 bases, with 8 bases left in between. The covered CDR3 bases are TGTGCCAGCTCTCTCAAGGGAATTGGAAATACGCTCTAT. Its translation is CASSLKGIGNTLY. The CDR3 in full is CASSLKGIGNTLYF.

About this clone: Gene names are mouse gene names. Partial CDR3 DNA: TGCACCTGCAGTGCCGGGGGGGGCTTTTATGAACAGTAC. Protein product: CTCSAGGGFYEQY. The whole CDR3 is CTCSAGGGFYEQYF. The gene calls are TRBV1 and TRBJ2-7, with 8 positions matching TRBD2. The read finishes 1 residue shy of the CDR3 end, and the germline J gene is used to complete it. Germline V gene lookup returns CDR1 NSQYPW and CDR2 LRSPGD (reference sequence). This CDR3 spans 14 amino acids. The ends lost 3 bases at V and 4 bases at J; junction bases unmatched: 5.

This clone was observed a few times. Gene names and germline match the mouse. With the read ending 1 residue before the CDR3 end, the germline J gene is used to fill in that end. The chain combines TRBV23 with TRBJ2-3; the table's D call, TRBD2, has no DNA check behind it. This CDR3 comprises 15 residues. Germline V gene sequence: CDR1 KGHTA, CDR2 FQNQQP. CDR3 residues: CSSSQSSGGPETLYF. CDR3 DNA, as far as it was read: TGCTCCAGCAGTCAATCTTCCGGGGGGCCAGAAACGCTGTAT.

This clone was counted only a few times. These gene names are mouse names. The read is 1 residue too short to cover the CDR3 end, so that end is filled in from the germline J gene. The chain has TRBV26 and TRBJ2-1; 7 bases match TRBD2. This CDR3 spans 15 amino acids. Trimming took 4 bases from V and 0 from J; bases not matched to a gene: 3. Per germline, CDR1 KGHPV and CDR2 FQNQEV (reference sequence). Partial CDR3 DNA: TGTGCCAGCAGTCCACTGGGGAATAACTATGCTGAGCAGTTC. Protein product: CASSPLGNNYAEQF. The complete CDR3 protein is CASSPLGNNYAEQFF. The full variable domain, with the rest looked up from reference TRBV26 and TRBJ2-1, is NSKVIQTPRYLVKGQGQKAKMRCIPEKGHPVVFWYQQNKNNEFKFLINFQNQEVLQQIDMTEKRFSAECPSNSPCSLEIQSSEAGDSALYLCASSPLGNNYAEQFFGPGTRLTVL.

Turning to this clone: The genes are named according to mouse. The CDR3 end lies 1 residue beyond the end of the read and is filled in from the germline J gene. V is TRBV3 and J is TRBJ2-5; TRBD2 matches 11 bases. V shed 7 bases, J shed 2 bases, and the junction held 5 bases outside the gene matches. CDR1 and CDR2 (germline): SNHLY, FYNGKV (reference sequence). The CDR3 contains 15 residues. The CDR3 bases that were read are TGTGCCAGCACCAGAACTGGGGGGGCCCAAGACACCCAGTAC. Encoded protein: CASTRTGGAQDTQY. The complete CDR3 protein is CASTRTGGAQDTQYF.

Note on this clone: Gene names refer to mouse genes. The sequence runs out 1 residue before the end of the CDR3; the remainder is reconstructed from the germline J gene. The rearrangement joins TRBV3 to TRBJ1-4; D is possibly TRBD1 (6 bases). The CDR3 runs to 14 residues. V was trimmed by 6 bases and J by 3 bases, leaving 11 bases between them. CDR1 is SNHLY, CDR2 FYNGKV, per germline (reference sequence). Partial CDR3 DNA: TGTGCCAGCAGGGCGGGACAAACCAACGAAAGATTATTT. It is translated as CASRAGQTNERLF. The full CDR3 sequence reads CASRAGQTNERLFF. The whole variable domain, filled in from reference TRBV3 and TRBJ1-4, reads GPKVLQIPSHQIIDMGQMVTLNCDPVSNHLYFYWYKQILGQQMEFLVNFYNGKVMEKSKLFKDQFSVERPDGSYFTLKIQPTALEDSAVYFCASRAGQTNERLFFGHGTKLSVL.

As regards this clone: Gene and germline names: mouse. The read is 1 residue too short to cover the CDR3 end, so that end is filled in from the germline J gene. The chain couples TRBV2 to TRBJ2-2, with 8 bases aligning to TRBD2. Germline V CDR1 and CDR2: LGHNA, YSYQKL. V was clipped by 0 bases and J by 4 bases; unmatched bases: 4. CDR3 length equals 16 residues. The CDR3 region is CASSQEGGHGTGQLYF. The DNA read from the CDR3 is TGTGCCAGCAGCCAAGAGGGGGGGCATGGCACCGGGCAGCTCTAC.

Sample share makes this clone medium-sized. Here the gene names and germline are mouse. The read halts 1 residue ahead of the CDR3 end, with the missing end drawn from the germline J gene. This chain connects TRBV16 to TRBJ2-2; 11 positions agree with TRBD2. Unmatched junction bases numbered 2, after V lost 5 bases and J lost 3 bases. The CDR3 is made up of 15 amino acids. Germline lookup yields CDR1 SGHSA and CDR2 FRNQAP. The covered CDR3 bases are TGTGCAAGCAGCGGACTGGGGGGAGACACCGGGCAGCTCTAC. Translation: CASSGLGGDTGQLY. The full-length CDR3 reads as CASSGLGGDTGQLYF.

The sample holds one count of this clone. The gene names given are mouse names. The CDR3 extends 1 residue past the end of the read, so its final part is completed from the germline J gene. The chain uses TRBV16 and TRBJ2-2; TRBD1 is a possible D gene (6 bases). The germline CDR1 and CDR2 sequences are SGHSA and FRNQAP. CDR3 length equals 14 residues. V dropped 3 bases and J dropped 3 bases, with 8 bases sitting between them. The CDR3 sequence: CASSFQGYTGQLYF. Incomplete CDR3 DNA: TGTGCAAGCAGCTTTCAGGGGTACACCGGGCAGCTCTAC.

This clone was found once. Genes here carry mouse names. The read gets to within 1 residue of the CDR3 end, and the germline J gene fills in the rest. V and J are TRBV12-2 and TRBJ2-7, with TRBD1 identical over 11 bases. This CDR3 is 13 amino acids long. J was trimmed by 5 bases and V by 2 bases; bases with no gene match: 1. Germline CDR1 is SGHLS and CDR2 is HYDKME. The sequenced CDR3 bases are TGTGCCAGCTCTCGGACAGGGGGCCATGAACAGTAC. This codes for CASSRTGGHEQY. The full CDR3 protein is CASSRTGGHEQYF. The full variable domain, rest sourced from reference TRBV12-2 and TRBJ2-7, is NSGVVQSPRYIIKGKGERSILKCIPISGHLSVAWYQQTQGQELKFFIQHYDKMERDKGNLPSRFSVQQFDDYHSEMNMSALELEDSAVYFCASSRTGGHEQYFGPGTRLTVL.

Only a few counts were recorded for this clone. All gene names here are mouse names. The CDR3 DNA, read in part, is TGTGCCAGCAGTCCGACAGTTTCTGGAAATACGCTCTAT. It is translated as CASSPTVSGNTLY. The full CDR3 reads CASSPTVSGNTLYF. V usage is TRBV26 and J usage is TRBJ1-3; TRBD1 is a possible D gene (5 bases). With the read ending 1 residue before the CDR3 end, the germline J gene is used to fill in that end. Trimming removed 4 bases from V and 0 bases from J, with 7 bases in between. Looked up from germline, CDR1 is KGHPV and CDR2 is FQNQEV (reference sequence). CDR3 length equals 14 residues. Variable domain in full (rest from reference TRBV26 and TRBJ1-3): NSKVIQTPRYLVKGQGQKAKMRCIPEKGHPVVFWYQQNKNNEFKFLINFQNQEVLQQIDMTEKRFSAECPSNSPCSLEIQSSEAGDSALYLCASSPTVSGNTLYFGEGSRLIVV.

As for this clone: Mouse gene names apply. The sequence runs out 1 residue before the end of the CDR3; the remainder is reconstructed from the germline J gene. The chain is built from TRBV26 and TRBJ2-2; TRBD1 agrees at 9 bases. J gave up 0 bases and V 4 bases, and 0 bases lay outside the gene matches. Germline V gene sequence: CDR1 KGHPV, CDR2 FQNQEV (reference sequence). The CDR3 is 15 amino acids. CDR3 sequence: CASSRTGANTGQLYF. The CDR3 DNA, read in part, is TGTGCCAGCAGTCGGACAGGGGCAAACACCGGGCAGCTCTAC. The full variable domain, rest sourced from reference TRBV26 and TRBJ2-2, is NSKVIQTPRYLVKGQGQKAKMRCIPEKGHPVVFWYQQNKNNEFKFLINFQNQEVLQQIDMTEKRFSAECPSNSPCSLEIQSSEAGDSALYLCASSRTGANTGQLYFGEGSKLTVL.

Remarks on this clone: The germline and genes are mouse ones. The read finishes 1 residue shy of the CDR3 end, and the germline J gene is used to complete it. The chain couples TRBV26 to TRBJ1-1, with 9 bases fitting TRBD1. The germline gives CDR1 KGHPV, CDR2 FQNQEV (reference sequence). Trimming cost V 0 bases and J 3 bases; bases outside gene matches: 2. The CDR3 is made up of 15 amino acids. The DNA read from the CDR3 is TGTGCCAGCAGTCTGTCGGGGACAGGGCACACAGAAGTCTTC. Amino acids: CASSLSGTGHTEVF. The entire CDR3 is CASSLSGTGHTEVFF.

Concerning this clone: Gene and germline names: mouse. Read data end 1 residue before the CDR3 end; the end is taken from the germline J gene. This chain joins TRBV12-2 and TRBJ2-2; 10 bases agree with TRBD1. CDR3 length: 15 amino acids. V shed 4 bases and J 2 bases; nucleotides not matched to a gene: 3. The germline V gene has CDR1 SGHLS and CDR2 HYDKME. The part of the CDR3 DNA that was read is TGTGCCAGCTCACCGGGACAGGGGAACACCGGGCAGCTCTAC. Residues: CASSPGQGNTGQLY. In full, the CDR3 reads CASSPGQGNTGQLYF.

As to this clone: Mouse germline and gene names are used. The read comes to an end 1 residue before the CDR3 does, leaving the germline J gene to fill in the end. This chain links TRBV26 with TRBJ2-4; 9 positions agree with TRBD1. CDR3 length: 14 residues. With V trimmed by 3 bases and J by 4 bases, 2 bases remained unmatched. CDR1 KGHPV and CDR2 FQNQEV come from the germline V gene (reference sequence). The CDR3 is CASSLRQGENTLYF. The CDR3 bases that were read are TGTGCCAGCAGTCTCCGACAGGGGGAAAACACCTTGTAC.

On this clone itself: Mouse gene names apply. From the germline J gene comes the end of the CDR3, since the read stops 1 residue before it. The rearrangement joins TRBV26 to TRBJ2-5, with 14 bases aligning to TRBD2. Per germline, CDR1 KGHPV and CDR2 FQNQEV (reference sequence). After removal of 4 bases from V and 7 bases from J, the junction contained 7 bases not matched to a gene. This CDR3 has 16 amino acids. The sequenced CDR3 bases are TGTGCCAGCAGTCGAGGGACTGGGGGGGCGAGGCACACCCAGTAC. As protein: CASSRGTGGARHTQY. The whole CDR3 protein reads CASSRGTGGARHTQYF.

This clone rates as medium-sized (0.01 to 0.1%). The germline and genes are mouse ones. The CDR3 goes on 1 residue after the read ends, and that part is filled in from the germline J gene. V usage is TRBV2 and J usage is TRBJ2-7; 11 bases are a match to TRBD2. The CDR3 extends over 15 amino acids. The V gene's germline CDR1 is LGHNA and CDR2 YSYQKL. Trimming took 2 bases from V and 3 from J; bases not matched to a gene: 3. CDR3 bases read: TGTGCCAGCAGCCAACCCGACTGGGGGGGCTATGAACAGTAC. It translates to CASSQPDWGGYEQY. The whole CDR3 protein reads CASSQPDWGGYEQYF.

In regard to this clone: Mouse gene names and germline throughout. The read comes to an end 1 residue before the CDR3 does, leaving the germline J gene to fill in the end. The chain carries TRBV26 and TRBJ2-7; 9 bases are shared with TRBD1. Germline V gives CDR1 KGHPV, CDR2 FQNQEV (reference sequence). J lost 4 bases, V lost 2 bases, and 0 bases had no gene match. This CDR3 spans 13 amino acids. CDR3 DNA, as far as it was read: TGTGCCAGCAGTCTGGGACAGGGGTATGAACAGTAC. This encodes CASSLGQGYEQY. The complete CDR3 protein is CASSLGQGYEQYF. Filled out from reference TRBV26 and TRBJ2-7, the complete variable domain reads NSKVIQTPRYLVKGQGQKAKMRCIPEKGHPVVFWYQQNKNNEFKFLINFQNQEVLQQIDMTEKRFSAECPSNSPCSLEIQSSEAGDSALYLCASSLGQGYEQYFGPGTRLTVL.

This clone occurred a few times. All gene names here are mouse names. The observed sequence ends 1 residue before the CDR3 terminus, with the missing tail filled in from the germline J gene. Other DNA sequences of this sample code for an identical CDR3. This rearrangement joins TRBV23 to TRBJ2-7; TRBD2, the D gene given by the table, was not confirmed from the DNA. This CDR3 spans 15 amino acids. Germline V CDR1 and CDR2: KGHTA, FQNQQP. The CDR3 region is CSSSQSGWGGYEQYF. CDR3 bases read: TGCTCCAGCAGTCAATCCGGGTGGGGGGGCTATGAACAGTAC. Full variable domain (missing parts from reference TRBV23 and TRBJ2-7): DAAVTQKPRYLIKMKGQEAEMKCIPEKGHTAVFWYQQKQSKELKFLIYFQNQQPLDQIDMVKERFSAVCPSSSLCSLGIRTCEAEDSALYLCSSSQSGWGGYEQYFGPGTRLTVL.